This is a list of T cell receptor beta chains from one sample in a study of blood T cell repertoires in COVID-19. Generated by immunoSEQ multiplex PCR, the TCRdb table keeps only in-frame clones and is missing some. This repertoire shows over 150,000 clones, around 94% found once; its top ten account for 0.6% to 0.9%. The sequencing sample was made of peripheral blood. The receptors originated from a man younger than 45 with COVID-19, enrolled during active disease. The CDR3 runs from the conserved cysteine through the conserved F or W. Fields, in order: CDR3 DNA, CDR3 protein, D gene, J gene, clone size, V gene. D genes are given only for firm matches. Only some rows state a clone size, as once, few, many or a class for expanded clones.

DNA: TGTGCCAGCAGTGATTTTGGGGAGGTGGGGAATGAGCAGTTCTTC; CDR3: CASSDFGEVGNEQFF; D: .; J: TRBJ2-1; size: few; V: TRBV25-1
DNA: TGTGCCAGCAGCCAAGAAGGGACAGGAAACACCGGGGAGCTGTTTTTT; CDR3: CASSQEGTGNTGELFF; D: TRBD1; J: TRBJ2-2; size: .; V: TRBV3-1/TRBV3-2
DNA: TGCAGCGACTCTCTAGCGGGGGGTTCCTACAATGAGCAGTTCTTC; CDR3: CSDSLAGGSYNEQFF; D: TRBD2; J: TRBJ2-1; size: .; V: TRBV29-1
DNA: TGTGCCAGCAGCTTTGGTTCGGGTTTAGAGACCCAGTACTTC; CDR3: CASSFGSGLETQYF; D: .; J: TRBJ2-5; size: .; V: TRBV5-4
DNA: TGTGCCAGCAGCTTAACAACAGGCACCGGGGAGCTGTTTTTT; CDR3: CASSLTTGTGELFF; D: .; J: TRBJ2-2; size: few; V: TRBV7-9
DNA: TGTGCCAGCAGTTTACAGGAACCTCAGAAACTGTTTTTT; CDR3: CASSLQEPQKLFF; D: .; J: TRBJ1-4; size: few; V: TRBV28
DNA: TGCGCCAGCAGCTTGGGACAGCTATACGAGCAGTACTTC; CDR3: CASSLGQLYEQYF; D: .; J: TRBJ2-7; size: .; V: TRBV5-1
DNA: TGTGCCAGCAGCTTGGATGGCAGGGAGGATGGCTACACCTTC; CDR3: CASSLDGREDGYTF; D: .; J: TRBJ1-2; size: .; V: TRBV5-6
DNA: TGCAGCGTTGAACGCGGGGGGCTTTACAATGAGCAGTTCTTC; CDR3: CSVERGGLYNEQFF; D: TRBD2; J: TRBJ2-1; size: .; V: TRBV29-1
DNA: TGTGCCAGCAGCTTGACAGGCCCATATGGCTACACCTTC; CDR3: CASSLTGPYGYTF; D: .; J: TRBJ1-2; size: .; V: TRBV5-5
DNA: TGTGGACTGAGGTCTGGAAACACCATATATTTT; CDR3: CGLRSGNTIYF; D: .; J: TRBJ1-3; size: once; V: TRBV30
DNA: TGCGCCAGCACGGGGGTGGAGACCCAGTACTTC; CDR3: CASTGVETQYF; D: .; J: TRBJ2-5; size: .; V: TRBV10-2
DNA: TGCGCCAGCAGCCCGATAGGACAGCCGGACACTGAAGCTTTCTTT; CDR3: CASSPIGQPDTEAFF; D: .; J: TRBJ1-1; size: .; V: TRBV5-1
DNA: TGTGCCAGCAGCTTCGAGGGGGTCTACGAGCAGTACTTC; CDR3: CASSFEGVYEQYF; D: .; J: TRBJ2-7; size: .; V: TRBV5-4
DNA: TGTGCCAGCAGCTCGACAGGGGAACATGGCTACACCTTC; CDR3: CASSSTGEHGYTF; D: TRBD1; J: TRBJ1-2; size: .; V: TRBV7-3
DNA: TGTGCCAGCAGCAAAGAAGGCGGCCGCTCTGGAAACACCATATATTTT; CDR3: CASSKEGGRSGNTIYF; D: .; J: TRBJ1-3; size: .; V: TRBV21-1
DNA: TGTGCCAGCAAGAAAGGGGGCGCGCCGGATACGCAGTATTTT; CDR3: CASKKGGAPDTQYF; D: TRBD1; J: TRBJ2-3; size: once; V: TRBV25-1
DNA: TGTGCCAGCAGTGAGGGACTAGCGGGGGGTCTCTATGAGCAGTTCTTC; CDR3: CASSEGLAGGLYEQFF; D: TRBD2; J: TRBJ2-1; size: .; V: TRBV6-1
DNA: TGTGCCAGCTCACCACCGGCAGGATGGGGCCATACGCAGTATTTT; CDR3: CASSPPAGWGHTQYF; D: .; J: TRBJ2-3; size: .; V: TRBV18
DNA: TGTGCCAGCAGTGAGGGGCCCACCTACGAGCAGTACTTC; CDR3: CASSEGPTYEQYF; D: .; J: TRBJ2-7; size: .; V: TRBV2
DNA: TGTGCCTGGAGTGTGCTCCGGGGGGCCCGGGAGACCCAGTACTTC; CDR3: CAWSVLRGARETQYF; D: .; J: TRBJ2-5; size: .; V: TRBV30
DNA: TGTGCCAGCAGCCAAGAGGGAGGGAACTATGGCTACACCTTC; CDR3: CASSQEGGNYGYTF; D: .; J: TRBJ1-2; size: .; V: TRBV3-1/TRBV3-2
DNA: TGTGCCAGCAGTTTAGTACAGGGGGTCACAGATACGCAGTATTTT; CDR3: CASSLVQGVTDTQYF; D: TRBD1; J: TRBJ2-3; size: .; V: TRBV27
DNA: TGTGCCAGCAGCCCTCAACGGAACTATGGCTACACCTTC; CDR3: CASSPQRNYGYTF; D: .; J: TRBJ1-2; size: .; V: TRBV7-2
DNA: TGTGCCATTGCGGAGGGGATCACAGATACGCAGTATTTT; CDR3: CAIAEGITDTQYF; D: .; J: TRBJ2-3; size: .; V: TRBV10-3
DNA: TGTGCCAGCAGCTCTTTAACAGGACTGAACACTGAAGCTTTCTTT; CDR3: CASSSLTGLNTEAFF; D: .; J: TRBJ1-1; size: .; V: TRBV21-1
DNA: TGTGCCAGCAGCCCGATGCGGGGGGCGCTTAACACTGAAGCTTTCTTT; CDR3: CASSPMRGALNTEAFF; D: .; J: TRBJ1-1; size: .; V: TRBV5-4
DNA: TGTGCCAGTGCATTACAGGGGATAGAGGAAAAACTGTTTTTT; CDR3: CASALQGIEEKLFF; D: TRBD1; J: TRBJ1-4; size: .; V: TRBV19
DNA: TGTGCCAGCAGTCCCGGACAGACGGACGGCGAGCTGTTTTTT; CDR3: CASSPGQTDGELFF; D: .; J: TRBJ2-2; size: .; V: TRBV28
DNA: TGTGCCAGCAGTCCGGGACAAAGTTATCAGCCCCAGCATTTT; CDR3: CASSPGQSYQPQHF; D: .; J: TRBJ1-5; size: .; V: TRBV27
DNA: TGCAGCGGCAAGGGACAGTCTAATGAAAAACTGTTTTTT; CDR3: CSGKGQSNEKLFF; D: TRBD1; J: TRBJ1-4; size: .; V: TRBV29-1
DNA: TGTGCCAGCAGCGTAGCAACAGGGAGCTCCTACGAGCAGTACTTC; CDR3: CASSVATGSSYEQYF; D: .; J: TRBJ2-7; size: .; V: TRBV9
DNA: TGTGCCAGCAGCTTGGGGACAGGGGAGAGCGGCTACACCTTC; CDR3: CASSLGTGESGYTF; D: TRBD1; J: TRBJ1-2; size: once; V: TRBV7-2
DNA: TGCGCCAGCAGCTTGGGAGCGCGGGACAGACGCAGCCCGAACACTGAAGCTTTCTTT; CDR3: CASSLGARDRRSPNTEAFF; D: TRBD1; J: TRBJ1-1; size: .; V: TRBV5-1
DNA: TGTGCCAGCAGTTACGAGTTTACAGGTGCGCAGTATTTT; CDR3: CASSYEFTGAQYF; D: .; J: TRBJ2-3; size: .; V: TRBV6-2/TRBV6-3
DNA: TGTGCCAGCAGACAGGGGGCGCAGGAGTACGAGCAGTACTTC; CDR3: CASRQGAQEYEQYF; D: TRBD1; J: TRBJ2-7; size: .; V: TRBV28
DNA: TGTGCCAGCGGACAGGGGGCAGGTGGGGCCAACGTCCTGACTTTC; CDR3: CASGQGAGGANVLTF; D: TRBD1; J: TRBJ2-6; size: .; V: TRBV3-1/TRBV3-2
DNA: TGTGCCAGCAAGACAGGGTCGTATGGCTACACCTTC; CDR3: CASKTGSYGYTF; D: TRBD1; J: TRBJ1-2; size: .; V: TRBV9
DNA: TGTGCCAGCAGCTGGACAGATAACTATGGCTACACCTTC; CDR3: CASSWTDNYGYTF; D: .; J: TRBJ1-2; size: .; V: TRBV12-3/TRBV12-4
DNA: TGTGCCCTGGACAGGGCCTATGGCTACACCTTC; CDR3: CALDRAYGYTF; D: TRBD1; J: TRBJ1-2; size: .; V: TRBV30
DNA: TGCGCCAGCAGCCCATCCCACGGGAACACTGAAGCTTTCTTT; CDR3: CASSPSHGNTEAFF; D: .; J: TRBJ1-1; size: .; V: TRBV4-1
DNA: TGTGCCAGTAGCCCGGGACTGTTGAAACCTTCAACTAATGAAAAACTGTTTTTT; CDR3: CASSPGLLKPSTNEKLFF; D: .; J: TRBJ1-4; size: once; V: TRBV19
DNA: TGTGCCAGCAGCCCGACTAGCGGGGGTATCGATGAGCAGTTCTTC; CDR3: CASSPTSGGIDEQFF; D: TRBD2; J: TRBJ2-1; size: .; V: TRBV6-5
DNA: TGTGCCAGCACCCCCCATCTGAACACTGAAGCTTTCTTT; CDR3: CASTPHLNTEAFF; D: .; J: TRBJ1-1; size: .; V: TRBV2
DNA: TGTGCCAGCAGAGAGCAGGGGGCTCGGGGCACTGAAGCTTTCTTT; CDR3: CASREQGARGTEAFF; D: TRBD1; J: TRBJ1-1; size: .; V: TRBV6-5
DNA: TGCGCCAGCAGCTTTATGGGGGGTAGCAATCAGCCCCAGCATTTT; CDR3: CASSFMGGSNQPQHF; D: .; J: TRBJ1-5; size: .; V: TRBV5-1
DNA: TGTGCCAGCAGCCCCGGGTGGATGTTTAATTCACCCCTCCACTTT; CDR3: CASSPGWMFNSPLHF; D: .; J: TRBJ1-6; size: .; V: TRBV3-1/TRBV3-2
DNA: TGTGCCAGCAGTTTACCGAGTTTACAGGGAGCCTTAACAGATACGCAGTATTTT; CDR3: CASSLPSLQGALTDTQYF; D: .; J: TRBJ2-3; size: .; V: TRBV27
DNA: TGTGCCAGTAGTATAGGGACAGGGATGAACACTGAAGCTTTCTTT; CDR3: CASSIGTGMNTEAFF; D: TRBD1; J: TRBJ1-1; size: .; V: TRBV19
DNA: TGTGCCAGCAGCTTAGGGGGGACAGATGGAGAGACCCAGTACTTC; CDR3: CASSLGGTDGETQYF; D: TRBD1; J: TRBJ2-5; size: .; V: TRBV7-9
DNA: TGTGCCATCAGTGTCTCCACAAACTATGGCTACACCTTC; CDR3: CAISVSTNYGYTF; D: .; J: TRBJ1-2; size: .; V: TRBV10-3
DNA: TGTGCCAGCAGCCAAGATATTCCTAGCGGGGGGGTGGAGACCCAGTACTTC; CDR3: CASSQDIPSGGVETQYF; D: TRBD2; J: TRBJ2-5; size: .; V: TRBV4-2
DNA: TGTGCCAGCAGCTCCGAACGGACAGGGTTCGAAAAACTGTTTTTT; CDR3: CASSSERTGFEKLFF; D: TRBD1; J: TRBJ1-4; size: once; V: TRBV11-2
DNA: TGTGCCAGCAGCCAATTGGACAACTGGTTTGTTGGTACGGCCGGGGAGCTGTTTTTT; CDR3: CASSQLDNWFVGTAGELFF; D: .; J: TRBJ2-2; size: .; V: TRBV14
DNA: TGTGCCAGCAGCTTAGCAGGGACAGGGTTCGGCTACACCTTC; CDR3: CASSLAGTGFGYTF; D: TRBD1; J: TRBJ1-2; size: .; V: TRBV7-9
DNA: TGTGCCAGCAGTTACTCAGGCGGTTTCTCTGGAAACACCATATATTTT; CDR3: CASSYSGGFSGNTIYF; D: .; J: TRBJ1-3; size: .; V: TRBV6-6
DNA: TGTGCCAGCAGTCCAGGGGGCGGTTTCAATCAGCCCCAGCATTTT; CDR3: CASSPGGGFNQPQHF; D: TRBD1; J: TRBJ1-5; size: .; V: TRBV6-5
DNA: TGTGCCAGCAGCCCCGAACAGGGTATCAATGAAAAACTGTTTTTT; CDR3: CASSPEQGINEKLFF; D: .; J: TRBJ1-4; size: .; V: TRBV7-9
DNA: TGCGCCAGCAGCTTAGAGGGGGACGGGCAGCCCCAGCATTTT; CDR3: CASSLEGDGQPQHF; D: .; J: TRBJ1-5; size: .; V: TRBV5-1